A single sample gave rise to the 22 T cell receptor beta chains below, sequenced in a study of glioma-infiltrating T cells after dendritic cell vaccination listed by TCRdb under 2016. Receptor amplification or capture employed the immunoSEQ multiplex PCR assay. TCRdb obtained this table from immuneACCESS and retained in-frame rearrangements with V and J assigned. These tables miss some clones; where compared with another copy, unresolved V genes account for less than half of the shortfall, and the remainder is unexplained. This sample is represented by tens of thousands of clones; approximately 81% of them were singletons. Around 8% of the sample is in the top ten clones. The time point label here, explained by the study, means: after dendritic cell vaccination, including at tumor progression/relapse. Sequenced here: blood, sampled after dendritic cell vaccination. Source of these receptors: a human donor with glioblastoma.

The genes are TRBV27 and TRBJ2-5, with TRBD2 matching over 11 bases. This CDR3 has 14 residues. Germline CDR1 and CDR2: MNHEY and SMNVEV (reference sequence). Trimming cost V 5 bases and J 5 bases; bases outside gene matches: 4. The CDR3: CASSLAGGGETQYF. CDR3 DNA sequence: TGTGCCAGCAGTCTAGCGGGAGGCGGGGAGACCCAGTACTTC.

The CDR3 nucleotides are TGTGCCAGCAGCTTTAGGACAGAGAAAAACATTCAGTACTTC. The encoded protein is CASSFRTEKNIQYF. The chain combines TRBV5-6 with TRBJ2-4; possibly TRBD1 for D (6 bases). From germline, CDR1 is SGHDT and CDR2 YYEEEE. V was cut by 2 bases and J by 4 bases, with 10 bases left in between. CDR3 size: 14 residues. Filled out from reference TRBV5-6 and TRBJ2-4, the complete variable domain reads DAGVTQSPTHLIKTRGQQVTLRCSPKSGHDTVSWYQQALGQGPQFIFQYYEEEERQRGNFPDRFSGHQFPNYSSELNVNALLLGDSALYLCASSFRTEKNIQYFGAGTRLSVL.

The chain has TRBV7-2 and TRBJ1-5; TRBD1 might be the D (6 bases). Trimming left V 4 bases short and J 4 bases short, with 8 bases between. Germline CDR1 SGHTA, CDR2 FQGNSA. This CDR3 contains 13 residues. CDR3 protein: CASSSGQNQPQHF. As DNA, the CDR3 is TGTGCCAGCAGCTCCGGACAGAATCAGCCCCAGCATTTT.

V and J are TRBV10-3 and TRBJ2-2; 7 bases agree with TRBD1. V gave up 2 bases and J gave up 5 bases; unmatched junction bases: 5. Germline CDR1 and CDR2: ENHRY and SYGVKD. CDR3 length: 15 residues. CDR3 DNA sequence: TGTGCCATCAGTGAGCCAGGACAGGTTACCGGGGAGCTGTTTTTT. The encoded protein is CAISEPGQVTGELFF.

This clone was detected once. V gene TRBV27 combines with J gene TRBJ2-1, with 9 bases fitting TRBD1. The V and J ends lost 7 bases and 9 bases, in that order; junction bases with no gene match: 22. The CDR3 runs 18 residues. From germline, CDR1 is MNHEY and CDR2 SMNVEV (reference sequence). This CDR3 reads CASNPSLKGQGFKGEQFF. The CDR3 bases are TGTGCCAGCAACCCTTCCCTTAAGGGACAGGGTTTTAAAGGTGAGCAGTTCTTC.

The chain joins TRBV2 to TRBJ2-7, with 8 nucleotides matching TRBD1. V lost 8 bases and J lost 0; bases outside the gene matches: 6. This CDR3 contains 14 residues. Germline CDR1 and CDR2: SNHLY and FYNNEI. The CDR3 region is CASGRDRSSYEQYF. The CDR3 region has the DNA TGTGCCAGCGGCAGGGACAGGAGCTCCTACGAGCAGTACTTC.

The chain combines TRBV29-1 with TRBJ2-1, with 9 bases fitting TRBD1. CDR1 is SQVTM and CDR2 is ANQGSEA in the germline V gene. There are 15 residues in the CDR3. With V trimmed by 5 bases and J by 4 bases, 9 bases remained unmatched. CDR3 loop: CSVLGDRVGYNEQFF. DNA for the CDR3: TGCAGCGTTTTGGGGGACAGGGTTGGGTACAATGAGCAGTTCTTC.

The chain has TRBV5-1 and TRBJ2-5, with 9 bases matching TRBD1. CDR3 size: 14 residues. Trimming took 3 bases from V and 5 from J; bases not matched to a gene: 5. Looked up from germline, CDR1 is SGHRS and CDR2 is YFSETQ. CDR3 sequence: CASSSMTGGETQYF. Written as DNA, the CDR3 is TGCGCCAGCAGCTCGATGACAGGGGGGGAGACCCAGTACTTC.

For this clone: The sample has other DNA sequences that encode this CDR3 too. The V gene is TRBV19, the J gene TRBJ1-5; 11 nucleotides align to TRBD1. Germline CDR1 is LNHDA and CDR2 is SQIVND (reference sequence). This CDR3 comprises 15 residues. Trimming took 9 bases from V and 7 from J; bases not matched to a gene: 11. The DNA for the CDR3 is TGTGCCAGCACCTCGGACAGGGGGCTCTTACAGCCCCAGCATTTT. It codes for CASTSDRGLLQPQHF.

The chain has TRBV11-2 and TRBJ2-3; 13 bases agree with TRBD2. Per germline, CDR1 SGHAT and CDR2 FQNNGV. Losses at the gene ends were 2 bases for V and 1 base for J; bases not matched to a gene: 6. The CDR3 runs 18 residues. CDR3 in DNA: TGTGCCAGCAGCTTACGGGGACTAGCGGGACCTGGCACAGATACGCAGTATTTT. Its protein product is CASSLRGLAGPGTDTQYF.

Here the CDR3 reads CASSQDAGIAEAFF. CDR3 nucleotide sequence: TGCGCCAGCAGCCAAGATGCAGGGATCGCTGAAGCTTTCTTT. V gene TRBV4-1 combines with J gene TRBJ1-1, with D perhaps matching TRBD1 (5 bases). CDR3 size: 14 residues. Trimming took off 0 bases at V and 6 bases at J, with 11 bases between the two ends. In germline, CDR1 is MGHRA, CDR2 YSYEKL.

The chain has TRBV18 and TRBJ1-4, with 8 positions matching TRBD1. The germline V gene encodes CDR1 KGHSH and CDR2 LQKENI. V was clipped by 3 bases and J by 14 bases; unmatched bases: 11. The length of the CDR3 is 14 residues. The DNA of the CDR3 is TGTGCCAGCTCACCCCAAAAGACAGGGGACGGCCTGTTTTTT. Translating gives CASSPQKTGDGLFF.

The chain employs TRBV4-3 and TRBJ1-1; no firm D call. CDR1 is LGHNA and CDR2 is YSLEER in the germline V gene. The CDR3 spans 12 residues. Trimming took off 0 bases at V and 7 bases at J, with 6 bases between the two ends. For the CDR3, the DNA is TGCGCCAGCAGCCAAGATGTCGGTGAAGCTTTCTTT. It specifies CASSQDVGEAFF.

V gene TRBV30 combines with J gene TRBJ1-4; D remains unclear. Germline assignment: CDR1 GTSNPN and CDR2 SVGIG (reference sequence). CDR3 size: 14 residues. With 7 bases removed from V and 5 bases from J, the gap between germline ends came to 17 bases. The CDR3 region is CAFDGPGVNEKLFF. As DNA, the CDR3 is TGTGCCTTTGACGGTCCAGGTGTCAATGAAAAACTGTTTTTT.

The J gene is TRBJ1-4, the V gene TRBV18, with 7 nucleotides matching TRBD1. Germline V lookup: CDR1 KGHSH, CDR2 LQKENI. The CDR3 sequence is 17 residues long. The ends lost 7 bases at V and 1 base at J; junction bases unmatched: 12. CDR3 DNA: TGTGCCAGCTGTTACAGGGGACACACACGAACTAATGAAAAACTGTTTTTT. Residues: CASCYRGHTRTNEKLFF.

V and J are TRBV11-2 and TRBJ2-7; TRBD2 is a possible D gene (6 bases). Germline CDR1 reads SGHAT; CDR2 reads FQNNGV. Trimming removed 2 bases from V and 4 bases from J, with 12 bases in between. The length of the CDR3 is 14 residues. The DNA for the CDR3 is TGTGCCAGCAGCTTATTTCGACTAGATTACGAGCAGTACTTC. Translation: CASSLFRLDYEQYF. The variable domain in full, with the rest retrieved from reference TRBV11-2 and TRBJ2-7, is EAGVAQSPRYKIIEKRQSVAFWCNPISGHATLYWYQQILGQGPKLLIQFQNNGVVDDSQLPKDRFSAERLKGVDSTLKIQPAKLEDSAVYLCASSLFRLDYEQYFGPGTRLTVT.

V usage is TRBV7-2 and J usage is TRBJ2-2, with D perhaps TRBD1 (5 bases). This CDR3 has 16 amino acids. V was clipped by 1 base and J by 4 bases, with 13 bases between them. CDR1 SGHTA and CDR2 FQGNSA come from the germline V gene. The CDR3 reads CASSLVVGDSTGELFF. The CDR3 nucleotides are TGTGCCAGCAGCTTAGTCGTAGGGGATAGCACCGGGGAGCTGTTTTTT.

The chain's CDR3 is CASSPGTEIYEQYF. CDR3 DNA sequence: TGTGCCAGCAGTCCCGGGACTGAGATCTACGAGCAGTACTTC. The rearrangement links TRBV2 to TRBJ2-7, with a possible D match to TRBD2 (6 bases). CDR3 size: 14 residues. From germline, CDR1 is SNHLY and CDR2 FYNNEI. The V end was cut by 5 bases, the J end by 3 bases, with 14 bases between.

This chain links TRBV25-1 with TRBJ2-5; 9 bases agree with TRBD2. CDR1 MGHDK and CDR2 SYGVNS come from the germline V gene. The ends lost 3 bases at V and 5 bases at J; junction bases unmatched: 4. The CDR3 length is 14 residues. The CDR3 spells CASSEREGAETQYF. As DNA, the CDR3 is TGTGCCAGCAGTGAGCGGGAGGGCGCCGAGACCCAGTACTTC.

This chain joins TRBV4-1 and TRBJ2-2; D is perhaps TRBD2 (6 bases). Germline V CDR1 and CDR2: MGHRA, YSYEKL. Trimming removed 4 bases from V and 1 base from J, with 13 bases in between. CDR3 length: 16 amino acids. The CDR3 nucleotides are TGCGCCAGCAGCCTTCTCCCCGGGAGGAACACCGGGGAGCTGTTTTTT. This sequence encodes CASSLLPGRNTGELFF.

The chain links TRBV28 to TRBJ1-1, with TRBD1 identical over 11 bases. Germline CDR1 is MDHEN and CDR2 is SYDVKM. The CDR3 is 15 amino acids. V was clipped by 7 bases and J by 2 bases; unmatched bases: 6. The CDR3 reads CASTRDRGLNTEAFF. In DNA form, the CDR3 reads TGTGCCAGCACACGGGACAGGGGGTTAAACACTGAAGCTTTCTTT.

This clone appeared once. The V and J genes are TRBV9 and TRBJ1-4; D ambiguous. Deletions cut 10 bases from V and 3 bases from J, with 22 bases between. Germline V gives CDR1 SGDLS, CDR2 YYNGEE. The CDR3 is made up of 16 amino acids. CDR3 loop: CAFLRAGITANEKLFF. As DNA, the CDR3 is TGTGCCTTCCTTCGAGCGGGGATCACTGCTAATGAAAAACTGTTTTTT. The full variable domain, with the rest looked up from reference TRBV9 and TRBJ1-4, is DSGVTQTPKHLITATGQRVTLRCSPRSGDLSVYWYQQSLDQGLQFLIQYYNGEERAKGNILERFSAQQFPDLHSELNLSSLELGDSALYFCAFLRAGITANEKLFFGSGTQLSVL.